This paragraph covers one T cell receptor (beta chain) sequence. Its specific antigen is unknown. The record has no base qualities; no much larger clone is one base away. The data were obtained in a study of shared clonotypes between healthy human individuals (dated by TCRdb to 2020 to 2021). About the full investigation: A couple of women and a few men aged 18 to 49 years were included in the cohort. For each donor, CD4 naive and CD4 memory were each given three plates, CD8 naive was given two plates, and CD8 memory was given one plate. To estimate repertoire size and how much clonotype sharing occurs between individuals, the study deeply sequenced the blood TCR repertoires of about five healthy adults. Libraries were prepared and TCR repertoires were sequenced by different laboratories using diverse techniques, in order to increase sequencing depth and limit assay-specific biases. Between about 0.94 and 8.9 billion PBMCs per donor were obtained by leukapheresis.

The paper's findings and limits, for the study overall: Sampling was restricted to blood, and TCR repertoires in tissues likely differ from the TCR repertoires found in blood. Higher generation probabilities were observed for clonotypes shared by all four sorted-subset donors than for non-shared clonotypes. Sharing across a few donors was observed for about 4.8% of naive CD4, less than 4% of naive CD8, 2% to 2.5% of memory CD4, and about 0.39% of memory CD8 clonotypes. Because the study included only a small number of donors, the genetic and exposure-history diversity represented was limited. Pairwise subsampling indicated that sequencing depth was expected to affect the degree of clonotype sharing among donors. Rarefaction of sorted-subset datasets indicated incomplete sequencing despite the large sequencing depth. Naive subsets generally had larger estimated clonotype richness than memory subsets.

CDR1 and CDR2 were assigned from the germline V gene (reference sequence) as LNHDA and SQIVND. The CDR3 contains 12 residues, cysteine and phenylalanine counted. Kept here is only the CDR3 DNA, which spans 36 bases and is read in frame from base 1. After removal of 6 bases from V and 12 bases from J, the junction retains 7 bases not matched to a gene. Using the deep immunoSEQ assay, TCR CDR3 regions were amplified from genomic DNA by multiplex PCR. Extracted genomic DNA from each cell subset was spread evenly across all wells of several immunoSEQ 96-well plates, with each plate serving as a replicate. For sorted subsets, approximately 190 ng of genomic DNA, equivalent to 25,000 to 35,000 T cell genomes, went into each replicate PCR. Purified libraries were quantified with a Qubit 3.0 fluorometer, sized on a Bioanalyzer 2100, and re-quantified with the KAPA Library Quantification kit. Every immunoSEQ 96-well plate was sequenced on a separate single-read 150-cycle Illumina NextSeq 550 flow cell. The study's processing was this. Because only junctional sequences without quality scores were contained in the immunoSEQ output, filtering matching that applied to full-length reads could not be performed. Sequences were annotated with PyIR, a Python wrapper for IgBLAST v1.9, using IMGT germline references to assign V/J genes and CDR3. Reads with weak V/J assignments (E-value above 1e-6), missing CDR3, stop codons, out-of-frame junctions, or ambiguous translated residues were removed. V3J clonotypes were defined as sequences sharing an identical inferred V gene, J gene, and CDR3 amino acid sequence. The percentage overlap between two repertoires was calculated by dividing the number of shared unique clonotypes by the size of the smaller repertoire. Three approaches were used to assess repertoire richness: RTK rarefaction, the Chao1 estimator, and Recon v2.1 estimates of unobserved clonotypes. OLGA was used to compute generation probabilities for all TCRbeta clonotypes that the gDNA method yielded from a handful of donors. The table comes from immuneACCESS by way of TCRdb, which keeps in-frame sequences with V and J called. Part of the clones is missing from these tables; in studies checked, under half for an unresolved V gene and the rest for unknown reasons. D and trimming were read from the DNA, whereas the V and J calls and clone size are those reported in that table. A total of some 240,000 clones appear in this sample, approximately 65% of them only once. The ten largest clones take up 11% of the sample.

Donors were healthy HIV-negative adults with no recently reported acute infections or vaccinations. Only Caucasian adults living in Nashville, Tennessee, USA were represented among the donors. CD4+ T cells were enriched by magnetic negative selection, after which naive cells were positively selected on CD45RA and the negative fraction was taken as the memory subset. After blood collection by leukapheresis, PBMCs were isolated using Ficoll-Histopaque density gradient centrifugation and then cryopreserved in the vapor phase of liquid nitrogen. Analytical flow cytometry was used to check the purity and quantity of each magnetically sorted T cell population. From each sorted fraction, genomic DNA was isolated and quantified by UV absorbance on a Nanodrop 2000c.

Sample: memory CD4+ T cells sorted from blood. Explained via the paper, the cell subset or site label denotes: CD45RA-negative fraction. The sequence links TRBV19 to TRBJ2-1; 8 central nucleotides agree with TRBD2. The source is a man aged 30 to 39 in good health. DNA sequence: TGTGCCAGTAGCGAGCGGGAGAGCGGGCAGTTCTTC. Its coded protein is CASSERESGQFF.